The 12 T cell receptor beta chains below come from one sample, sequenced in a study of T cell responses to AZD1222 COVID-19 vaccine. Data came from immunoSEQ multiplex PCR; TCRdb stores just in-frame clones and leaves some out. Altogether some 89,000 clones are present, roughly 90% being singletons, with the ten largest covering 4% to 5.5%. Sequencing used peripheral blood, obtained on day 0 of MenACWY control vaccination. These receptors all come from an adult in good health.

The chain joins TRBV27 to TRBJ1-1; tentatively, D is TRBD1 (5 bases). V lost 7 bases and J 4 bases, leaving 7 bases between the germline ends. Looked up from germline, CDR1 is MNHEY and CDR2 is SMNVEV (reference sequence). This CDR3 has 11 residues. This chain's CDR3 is CASNGGTEAFF. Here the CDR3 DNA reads TGTGCCAGCAATGGGGGCACTGAAGCTTTCTTT.

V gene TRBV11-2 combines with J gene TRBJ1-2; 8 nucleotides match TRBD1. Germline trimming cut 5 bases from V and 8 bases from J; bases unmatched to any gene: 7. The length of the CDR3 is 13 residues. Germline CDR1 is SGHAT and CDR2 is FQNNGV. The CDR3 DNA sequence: TGTGCCAGCAGCACCAGGGGGCGGGACGGCTACACCTTC. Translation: CASSTRGRDGYTF.

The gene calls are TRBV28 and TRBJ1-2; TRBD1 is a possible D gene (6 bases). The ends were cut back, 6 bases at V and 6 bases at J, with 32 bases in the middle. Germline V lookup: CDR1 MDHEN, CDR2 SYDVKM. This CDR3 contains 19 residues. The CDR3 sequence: CASSSFRLRHRDKGDGYTF. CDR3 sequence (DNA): TGTGCCAGCAGCTCATTTAGACTCCGGCACCGGGACAAAGGAGATGGCTACACCTTC.

CDR3: CASSSPYEQYF. Written as DNA, the CDR3 is TGTGCCAGCAGCTCCCCCTACGAGCAGTACTTC. The gene calls are TRBV11-2 and TRBJ2-7; D ambiguous. V was trimmed by 4 bases and J by 2 bases, leaving 3 bases between them. The CDR3 consists of 11 residues. In germline, CDR1 is SGHAT, CDR2 FQNNGV.

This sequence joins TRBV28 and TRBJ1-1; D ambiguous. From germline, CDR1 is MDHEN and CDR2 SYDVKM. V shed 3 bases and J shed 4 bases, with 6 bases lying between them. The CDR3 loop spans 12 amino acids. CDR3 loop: CASSFGVTEAFF. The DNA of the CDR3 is TGTGCCAGCAGTTTTGGGGTCACTGAAGCTTTCTTT.

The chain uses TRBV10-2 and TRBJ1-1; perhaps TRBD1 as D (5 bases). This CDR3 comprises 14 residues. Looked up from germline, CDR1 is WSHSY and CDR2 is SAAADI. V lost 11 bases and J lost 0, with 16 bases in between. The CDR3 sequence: CAFRGGGMNTEAFF. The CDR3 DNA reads TGCGCCTTTCGGGGGGGAGGGATGAACACTGAAGCTTTCTTT.

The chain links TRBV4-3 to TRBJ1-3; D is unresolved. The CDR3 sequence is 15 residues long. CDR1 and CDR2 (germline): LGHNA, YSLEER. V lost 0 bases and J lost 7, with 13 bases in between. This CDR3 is CASSQDHGVVNTIYF. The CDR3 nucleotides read TGCGCCAGCAGCCAAGATCATGGGGTCGTGAACACCATATATTTT.

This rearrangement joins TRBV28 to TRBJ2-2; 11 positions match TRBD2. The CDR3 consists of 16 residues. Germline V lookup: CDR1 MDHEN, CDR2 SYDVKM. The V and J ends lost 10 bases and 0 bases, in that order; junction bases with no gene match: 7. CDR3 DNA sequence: TGTGCCACCAGACTAGCGGGATCAGCGAACACCGGGGAGCTGTTTTTT. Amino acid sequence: CATRLAGSANTGELFF. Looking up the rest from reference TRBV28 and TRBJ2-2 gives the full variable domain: DVKVTQSSRYLVKRTGEKVFLECVQDMDHENMFWYRQDPGLGLRLIYFSYDVKMKEKGDIPEGYSVSREKKERFSLILESASTNQTSMYLCATRLAGSANTGELFFGEGSRLTVL.

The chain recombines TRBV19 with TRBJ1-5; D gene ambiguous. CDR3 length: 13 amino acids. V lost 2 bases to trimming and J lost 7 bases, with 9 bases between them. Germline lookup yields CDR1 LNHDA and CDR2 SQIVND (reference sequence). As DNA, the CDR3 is TGTGCCAGTAGTATATCTCCCCGACAGCCCCAGCATTTT. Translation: CASSISPRQPQHF.

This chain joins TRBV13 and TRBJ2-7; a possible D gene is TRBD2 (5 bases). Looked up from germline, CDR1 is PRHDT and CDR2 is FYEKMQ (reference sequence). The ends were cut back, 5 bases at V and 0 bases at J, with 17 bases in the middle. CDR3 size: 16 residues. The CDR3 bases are TGTGCCAGCAGCGCACGAGAGGGCCAAAGCTCCTACGAGCAGTACTTC. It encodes CASSAREGQSSYEQYF.

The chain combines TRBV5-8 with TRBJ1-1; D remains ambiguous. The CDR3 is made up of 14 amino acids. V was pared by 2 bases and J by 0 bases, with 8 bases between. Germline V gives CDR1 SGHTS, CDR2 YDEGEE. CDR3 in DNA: TGTGCCAGCAGCTTTGCAGGATTGAACACTGAAGCTTTCTTT. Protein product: CASSFAGLNTEAFF. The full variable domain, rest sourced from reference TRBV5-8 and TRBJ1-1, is EAGVTQSPTHLIKTRGQQATLRCSPISGHTSVYWYQQALGLGLQFLLWYDEGEERNRGNFPPRFSGRQFPNYSSELNVNALELEDSALYLCASSFAGLNTEAFFGQGTRLTVV.

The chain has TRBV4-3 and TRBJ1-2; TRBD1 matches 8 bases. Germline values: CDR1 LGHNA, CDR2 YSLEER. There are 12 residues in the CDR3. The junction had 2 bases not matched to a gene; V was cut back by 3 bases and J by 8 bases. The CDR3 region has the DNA TGCGCCAGCAGCCATCGACAGGGGGGCTACACCTTC. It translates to CASSHRQGGYTF.